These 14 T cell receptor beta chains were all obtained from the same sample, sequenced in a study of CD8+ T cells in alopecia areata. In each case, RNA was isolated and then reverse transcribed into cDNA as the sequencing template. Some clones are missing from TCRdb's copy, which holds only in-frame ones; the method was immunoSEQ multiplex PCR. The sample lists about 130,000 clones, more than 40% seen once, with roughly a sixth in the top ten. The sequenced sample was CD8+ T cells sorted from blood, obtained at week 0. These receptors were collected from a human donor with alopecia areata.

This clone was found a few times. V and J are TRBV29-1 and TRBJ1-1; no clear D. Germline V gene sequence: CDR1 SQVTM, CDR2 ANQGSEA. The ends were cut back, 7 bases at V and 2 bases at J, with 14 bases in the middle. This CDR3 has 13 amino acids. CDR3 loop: CSGIGSPNTEAFF. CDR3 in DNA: TGCAGCGGGATAGGCAGTCCCAACACTGAAGCTTTCTTT.

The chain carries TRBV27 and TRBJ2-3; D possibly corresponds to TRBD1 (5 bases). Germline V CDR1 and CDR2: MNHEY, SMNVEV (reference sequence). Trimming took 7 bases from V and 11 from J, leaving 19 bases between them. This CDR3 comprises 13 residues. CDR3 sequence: CASTALDKFEQYF. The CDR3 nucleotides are TGTGCCAGCACCGCCTTGGACAAGTTCGAGCAGTATTTT.

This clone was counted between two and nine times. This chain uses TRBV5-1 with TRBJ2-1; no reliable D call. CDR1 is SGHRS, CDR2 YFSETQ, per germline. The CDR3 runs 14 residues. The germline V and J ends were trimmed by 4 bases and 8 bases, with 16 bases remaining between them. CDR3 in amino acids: CASSDPLWLDEQFF. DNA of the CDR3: TGCGCCAGCAGCGATCCTCTATGGCTCGATGAGCAGTTCTTC.

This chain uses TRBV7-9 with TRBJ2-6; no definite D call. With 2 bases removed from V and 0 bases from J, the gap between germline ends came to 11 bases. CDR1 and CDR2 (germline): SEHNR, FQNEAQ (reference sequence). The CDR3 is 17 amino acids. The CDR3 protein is CASSLRAGRSGANVLTF. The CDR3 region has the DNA TGTGCCAGCAGCTTACGGGCAGGCCGCTCTGGGGCCAACGTCCTGACTTTC. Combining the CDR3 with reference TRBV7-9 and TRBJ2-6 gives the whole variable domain DTGVSQNPRHKITKRGQNVTFRCDPISEHNRLYWYRQTLGQGPEFLTYFQNEAQLEKSRLLSDRFSAERPKGSFSTLEIQRTEQGDSAMYLCASSLRAGRSGANVLTFGAGSRLTVL.

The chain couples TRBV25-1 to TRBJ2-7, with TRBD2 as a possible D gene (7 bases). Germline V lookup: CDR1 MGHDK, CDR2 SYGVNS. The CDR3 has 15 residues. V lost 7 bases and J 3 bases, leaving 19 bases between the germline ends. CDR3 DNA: TGTGCCAGCAAGGGAGGGGCCGGGGGGCTCTACGAGCAGTACTTC. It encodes CASKGGAGGLYEQYF.

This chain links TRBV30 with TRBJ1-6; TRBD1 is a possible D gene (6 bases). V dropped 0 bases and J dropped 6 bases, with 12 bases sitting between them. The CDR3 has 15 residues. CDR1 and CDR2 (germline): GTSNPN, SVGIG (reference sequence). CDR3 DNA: TGTGCCTGGAGTGTACACAGGGACTCTAATTCACCCCTCCACTTT. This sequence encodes CAWSVHRDSNSPLHF.

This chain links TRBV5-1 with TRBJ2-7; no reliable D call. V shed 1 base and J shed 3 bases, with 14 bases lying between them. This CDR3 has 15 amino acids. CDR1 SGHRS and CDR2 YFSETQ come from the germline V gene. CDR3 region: CASSLRAEIFYEQYF. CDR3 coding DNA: TGCGCCAGCAGCTTGAGGGCGGAGATTTTCTACGAGCAGTACTTC. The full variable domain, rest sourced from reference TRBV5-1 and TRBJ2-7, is KAGVTQTPRYLIKTRGQQVTLSCSPISGHRSVSWYQQTPGQGLQFLFEYFSETQRNKGNFPGRFSGRQFSNSRSEMNVSTLELGDSALYLCASSLRAEIFYEQYFGPGTRLTVT.

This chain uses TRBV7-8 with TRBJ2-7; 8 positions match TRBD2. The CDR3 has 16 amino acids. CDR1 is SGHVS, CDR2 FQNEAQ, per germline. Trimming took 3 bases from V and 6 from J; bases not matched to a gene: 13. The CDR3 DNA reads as TGTGCCAGCAGCTTTAGAGTAGCGGGGACCCTAGCCGAGCAGTACTTC. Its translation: CASSFRVAGTLAEQYF.

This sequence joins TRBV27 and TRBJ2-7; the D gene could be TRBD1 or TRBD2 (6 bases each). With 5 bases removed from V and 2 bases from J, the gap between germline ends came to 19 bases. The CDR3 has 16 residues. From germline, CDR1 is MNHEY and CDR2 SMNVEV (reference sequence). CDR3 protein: CASSPSTGRRAYEQYF. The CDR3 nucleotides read TGTGCCAGCAGTCCGTCTACAGGGAGGAGGGCCTACGAGCAGTACTTC.

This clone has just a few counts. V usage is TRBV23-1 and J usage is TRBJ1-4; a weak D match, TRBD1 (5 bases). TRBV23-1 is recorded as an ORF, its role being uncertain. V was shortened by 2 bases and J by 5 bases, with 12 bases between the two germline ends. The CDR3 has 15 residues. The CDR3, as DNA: TGCGCCAGCAGTCAAGACCGGGGGTTGAATGAAAAACTGTTTTTT. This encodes CASSQDRGLNEKLFF.

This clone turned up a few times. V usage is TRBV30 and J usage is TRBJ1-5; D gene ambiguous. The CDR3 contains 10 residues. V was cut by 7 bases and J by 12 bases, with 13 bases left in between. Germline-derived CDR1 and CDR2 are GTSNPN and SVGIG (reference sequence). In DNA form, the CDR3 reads TGTGCCTCGAATCCTAGGGTCCAGCATTTT. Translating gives CASNPRVQHF.

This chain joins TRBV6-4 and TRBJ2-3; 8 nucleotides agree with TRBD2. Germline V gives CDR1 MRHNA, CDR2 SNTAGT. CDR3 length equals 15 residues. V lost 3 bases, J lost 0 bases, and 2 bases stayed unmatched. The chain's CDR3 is CASSEVAGSTDTQYF. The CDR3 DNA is TGTGCCAGCAGTGAGGTAGCGGGAAGCACAGATACGCAGTATTTT.

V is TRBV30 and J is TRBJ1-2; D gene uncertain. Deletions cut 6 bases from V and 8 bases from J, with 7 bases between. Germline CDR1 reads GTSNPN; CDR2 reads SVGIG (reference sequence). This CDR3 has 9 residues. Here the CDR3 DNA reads TGTGCCTGTATTCCGGGCTACACCTTC. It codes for CACIPGYTF.

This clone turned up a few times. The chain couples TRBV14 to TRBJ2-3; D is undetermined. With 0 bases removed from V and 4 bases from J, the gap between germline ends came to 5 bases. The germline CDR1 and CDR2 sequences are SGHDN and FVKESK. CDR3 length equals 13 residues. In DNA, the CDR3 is TGTGCCAGCAGCCAAGAAGGCGCAGATACGCAGTATTTT. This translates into CASSQEGADTQYF.